Below are 6 T cell receptor beta chains sequenced from a single sample in a study of blood T cell repertoires in COVID-19. Only in-frame clones appear in the TCRdb table, and some are missing; sequencing was by immunoSEQ multiplex PCR. The table has under 250,000 clones, about three quarters seen once; the top ten hold 5.5%. Sequencing was performed on peripheral blood. The receptor set was obtained from a woman aged 70-85 years with acute or convalescent COVID-19.

This clone was seen once. The chain combines TRBV5-1 with TRBJ2-5; 8 positions match TRBD1. The V gene's germline CDR1 is SGHRS and CDR2 YFSETQ. V shed 4 bases and J 2 bases; nucleotides not matched to a gene: 7. This CDR3 is 15 amino acids long. CDR3 sequence: CASSGAGQAQETQYF. The DNA of the CDR3 is TGCGCCAGCAGCGGGGCGGGACAGGCACAAGAGACCCAGTACTTC.

This clone came up a few times. The rearrangement links TRBV5-1 to TRBJ1-6; TRBD1 agrees at 8 bases. Per the germline V gene, CDR1 is SGHRS and CDR2 is YFSETQ. This CDR3 spans 16 amino acids. V trimming: 4 bases; J trimming: 5 bases; junction bases outside the gene matches: 8. In nucleotides, the CDR3 is TGCGCCAGCAGCCGACAGGGGATTGGGGATAATTCACCCCTCCACTTT. This translates into CASSRQGIGDNSPLHF.

The chain employs TRBV30 and TRBJ2-3; no clear D. V lost 2 bases, J lost 2 bases, and 2 bases lay in between. This CDR3 has 11 residues. Germline V CDR1 and CDR2: GTSNPN, SVGIG (reference sequence). The CDR3 DNA reads TGTGCCTGGAGTTACACAGATACGCAGTATTTT. Translated, it gives CAWSYTDTQYF. Variable domain in full (rest from reference TRBV30 and TRBJ2-3): SQTIHQWPATLVQPVGSPLSLECTVEGTSNPNLYWYRQAAGRGLQLLFYSVGIGQISSEVPQNLSASRPQDRQFILSSKKLLLSDSGFYLCAWSYTDTQYFGPGTRLTVL.

The chain uses TRBV5-4 and TRBJ2-1, with 7 nucleotides matching TRBD2. This CDR3 has 15 residues. CDR1 and CDR2 from the germline V gene are SGHNT and YYREEE (reference sequence). J was trimmed by 4 bases and V by 0 bases; bases with no gene match: 4. In nucleotides, the CDR3 is TGTGCCAGCAGCTTGGAGCTAGCGGAGTACAATGAGCAGTTCTTC. The encoded protein is CASSLELAEYNEQFF.

The chain has TRBV29-1 and TRBJ2-1; 10 bases map to TRBD1. This CDR3 has 12 amino acids. Trimming took 7 bases from V and 3 from J; bases not matched to a gene: 0. CDR1 and CDR2 from the germline V gene are SQVTM and ANQGSEA. The CDR3 coding sequence is TGCAGCGGGGACAGGGGCTACAATGAGCAGTTCTTC. This translates into CSGDRGYNEQFF.

The chain uses TRBV27 and TRBJ2-7, with D possibly TRBD1 on 5 matching bases. Germline CDR1 and CDR2: MNHEY and SMNVEV (reference sequence). The CDR3 totals 15 residues. V lost 2 bases, J lost 2 bases, and 13 bases lay in between. The CDR3 region has the DNA TGTGCCAGCAGTTTACGCTCAGGGCCTCCCTACGAGCAGTACTTC. Amino acids: CASSLRSGPPYEQYF.